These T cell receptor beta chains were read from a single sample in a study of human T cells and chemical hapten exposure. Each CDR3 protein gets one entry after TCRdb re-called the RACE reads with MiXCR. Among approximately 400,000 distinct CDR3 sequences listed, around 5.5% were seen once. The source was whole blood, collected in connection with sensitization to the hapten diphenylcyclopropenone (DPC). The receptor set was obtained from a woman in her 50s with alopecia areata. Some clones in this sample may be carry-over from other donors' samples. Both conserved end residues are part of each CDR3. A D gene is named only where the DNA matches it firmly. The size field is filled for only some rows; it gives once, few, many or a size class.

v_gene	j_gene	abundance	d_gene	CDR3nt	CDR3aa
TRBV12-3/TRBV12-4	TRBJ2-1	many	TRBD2	TGTGCCAGCAGCTCCGGGACTAGCGGATACAATGAGCAGTTCTTC	CASSSGTSGYNEQFF
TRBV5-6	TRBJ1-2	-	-	TGTGCCAGCAGCGAAGGGGGATCTGGCTATGGCTACACCTTC	CASSEGGSGYGYTF
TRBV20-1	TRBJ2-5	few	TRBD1	TGCAGTGCTAGTTCCGGGACAGGGTCCGTGGAGACCCAGTACTTC	CSASSGTGSVETQYF
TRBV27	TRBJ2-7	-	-	TGTGCCAGCAGCCCCAGGGTACAGTTCGGGATCTACGAGCAGTACTTC	CASSPRVQFGIYEQYF
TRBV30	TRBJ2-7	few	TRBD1	TGTGCCTGGAGCGCCGGGACAGGGGCGGCCGAGCAGTACTTC	CAWSAGTGAAEQYF
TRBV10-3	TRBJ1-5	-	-	TGTGCCACCAAGGACCCAGGTAGCAATCAGCCCCAGCATTTT	CATKDPGSNQPQHF
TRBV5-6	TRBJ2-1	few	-	TGTGCCAGCAGCTTGGCCTTGGGAGCCTCCTACAATGAGCAGTTCTTC	CASSLALGASYNEQFF
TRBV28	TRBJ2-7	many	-	TGTGCCAGCAAGTTTCCGGGAGTAAAAACCTACGAGCAGTACTTC	CASKFPGVKTYEQYF
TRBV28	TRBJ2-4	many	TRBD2	TGTGCCAGCAGTACTAGCGGGAGTAGGGTTCAGTACTTC	CASSTSGSRVQYF
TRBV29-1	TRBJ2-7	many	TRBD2	TGCAGCGCCCGACTAGCGGGAGATGAGCAGTACTTC	CSARLAGDEQYF
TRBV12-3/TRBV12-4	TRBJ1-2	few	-	TGTGCCAGCTTACTGGGGGGGGCCCATGGCTACACCTTC	CASLLGGAHGYTF
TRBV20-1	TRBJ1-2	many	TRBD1	TGCAGTGCTAGAGACAGGGGGGAAAGCTATGGCTACACCTTC	CSARDRGESYGYTF
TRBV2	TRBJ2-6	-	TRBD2	TGTGCCAGCAGGGGAGCGGGAGTTGGGGCCAACGTCCTGACTTTC	CASRGAGVGANVLTF
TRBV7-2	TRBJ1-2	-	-	TGTGCCAGCAGCTTATCGGCAGGGGCTAACTATGGCTACACCTTC	CASSLSAGANYGYTF
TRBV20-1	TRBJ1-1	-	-	TGCAGTGCTAAAAAGAACACTGAAGCTTTCTTT	CSAKKNTEAFF
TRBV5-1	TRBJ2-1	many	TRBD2	TGCGCCAGCAGCCCCCTCCTGGCGGGGGGCGTCAATGAGCAGTTCTTC	CASSPLLAGGVNEQFF
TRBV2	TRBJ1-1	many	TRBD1	TGTGCCAGCAGGCTACAGGGGTTTTTCGCTGAAGCTTTCTTT	CASRLQGFFAEAFF
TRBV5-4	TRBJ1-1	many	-	TGTGCCAGCAGCTTTGCGGGCTTCGAGAACACTGAAGCTTTCTTT	CASSFAGFENTEAFF
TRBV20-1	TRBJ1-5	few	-	TGCAGTGCTAGAGACGGAAGTATCTTCGGGCCCCAGCATTTT	CSARDGSIFGPQHF
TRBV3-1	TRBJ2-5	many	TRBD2	TGTGCCAGCAGCCAAGGTCTAAGCGGGGAGTACTTC	CASSQGLSGEYF
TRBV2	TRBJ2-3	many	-	TGTGCCAGCAATAGCGGACCCACAGATACGCAGTATTTT	CASNSGPTDTQYF
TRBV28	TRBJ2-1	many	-	TGTGCCAGCAGTTTGTCAAGGGCCCTCCCCCGCCATGAGCAGTTCTTC	CASSLSRALPRHEQFF
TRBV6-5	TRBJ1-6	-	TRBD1	TGTGCCAGCAGTACCCCCGGAGGGGGCATCGCACCCCTCCACTTT	CASSTPGGGIAPLHF
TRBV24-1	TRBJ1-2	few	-	TGTGCCACCAGTGATCCAGGGGCCTATGGCTACACCTTC	CATSDPGAYGYTF
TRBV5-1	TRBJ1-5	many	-	TGCGCCAGCAGCTTTGGGGACGGCAATCAGCCCCAGCATTTT	CASSFGDGNQPQHF
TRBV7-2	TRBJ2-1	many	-	TGTGCCAGCAGCTTAGTTGATTTAGGGGGCAATGAGCAGTTCTTC	CASSLVDLGGNEQFF
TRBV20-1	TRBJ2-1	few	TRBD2	TGCAGTGCTAGCGGGAGGAACTACAATGAGCAGTTCTTC	CSASGRNYNEQFF
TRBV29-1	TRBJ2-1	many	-	TGCAGCGTTGATGGGGGTAGCTCCTACAATGAGCAGTTCTTC	CSVDGGSSYNEQFF
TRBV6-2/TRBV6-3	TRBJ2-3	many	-	TGTGCCAGCAACTCTCCAAGGGGGGCCACAGATACGCAGTATTTT	CASNSPRGATDTQYF